Following are 24 T cell receptor beta chains from one sample sequenced in a study of cytomegalovirus exposure and HLA in healthy donors. The PCR used 60 Vbeta and 13 Jbeta primers. Only in-frame clones appear in the TCRdb table, and some are missing; sequencing was by immunoSEQ multiplex PCR. In the table there are approximately 190,000 clones, 80% to 90% of which are singletons. The sample was PBMCs. The receptors come from a man aged 30-40 years in good health and CMV-seronegative.

Points on this clone: The sample has other DNA sequences that encode this CDR3 too. The J gene is TRBJ1-1, the V gene TRBV5-1, with a weak D call TRBD1 (5 bases). CDR3 length equals 15 residues. V gave up 0 bases and J gave up 1 base, with 10 bases separating them. Per germline, CDR1 SGHRS and CDR2 YFSETQ. In DNA form, the CDR3 reads TGCGCCAGCAGCTTGGGGGACTTACCGAACACTGAAGCTTTCTTT. Its protein product is CASSLGDLPNTEAFF. Full variable domain (rest looked up from reference TRBV5-1 and TRBJ1-1): KAGVTQTPRYLIKTRGQQVTLSCSPISGHRSVSWYQQTPGQGLQFLFEYFSETQRNKGNFPGRFSGRQFSNSRSEMNVSTLELGDSALYLCASSLGDLPNTEAFFGQGTRLTVV.

The V and J genes are TRBV21-1 and TRBJ2-1; TRBD2 is the table's D call and was not checked against the DNA. TRBV21-1 is assigned pseudogene status. This CDR3 contains 13 residues. CDR3 sequence (DNA): TGTGCCAGCAGCAAGCTATTTTACAATGAGCAGTTCTTC. Amino acids: CASSKLFYNEQFF.

The chain recombines TRBV6-5 with TRBJ2-7, with 7 bases identical to TRBD2. Unmatched junction bases numbered 12, after V lost 8 bases and J lost 2 bases. This CDR3 contains 15 residues. CDR1 is MNHEY, CDR2 SVGAGI, per germline. As DNA, the CDR3 is TGTGCCAGCTCCAAGGGAGGGTACCCTCCCTACGAGCAGTACTTC. Its translation: CASSKGGYPPYEQYF.

The rearrangement joins TRBV9 to TRBJ1-2; 7 positions agree with TRBD1. CDR1 is SGDLS, CDR2 YYNGEE, per germline. This CDR3 is 17 amino acids long. The trim removed 0 bases at V and 3 bases at J, leaving 11 bases unmatched. CDR3 sequence (DNA): TGTGCCAGCAGCGTAGCGGCAGGGGGAGCCGCTGACTATGGCTACACCTTC. Translating it yields CASSVAAGGAADYGYTF.

J is TRBJ1-2 and V is TRBV4-1; 8 nucleotides match TRBD1. V lost 2 bases, J lost 3 bases, and 8 bases stayed unmatched. Germline lookup yields CDR1 MGHRA and CDR2 YSYEKL. This CDR3 has 16 residues. CDR3 DNA: TGCGCCAGCAGCCAAACTCGGACAGGGTGGGACTATGGCTACACCTTC. Translation gives CASSQTRTGWDYGYTF.

CDR3 nucleotide sequence: TGTGCCAGCAGCGTAGTGTGGGGAGGCCAAGAGACCCAGTACTTC. It codes for CASSVVWGGQETQYF. The chain combines TRBV9 with TRBJ2-5, with TRBD2 as a possible D gene (6 bases). CDR1 is SGDLS and CDR2 is YYNGEE in the germline V gene. V lost 0 bases to trimming and J lost 1 base, with 10 bases between them. CDR3 length equals 15 residues.

As regards this clone: The germline gene is not matched at one end of the junction; a read error may be the cause. This chain connects TRBV7-9 to TRBJ2-7; D unresolved. Germline V gene lookup returns CDR1 SEHNR and CDR2 FQNEAQ (reference sequence). There are 13 residues in the CDR3. CDR3 sequence: CSSSPPTTYEQYF. The CDR3 DNA reads TGTTCCAGCAGCCCTCCTACTACATACGAGCAGTACTTC.

The chain combines TRBV5-6 with TRBJ2-5, with 9 bases aligning to TRBD2. Per the germline V gene, CDR1 is SGHDT and CDR2 is YYEEEE. With 4 bases clipped from V and 4 bases from J, the junction kept 17 bases outside the gene matches. CDR3 size: 18 residues. The CDR3 loop is CASSTLAGKVGLRETQYF. CDR3 in DNA: TGTGCCAGCAGCACCCTAGCGGGAAAGGTTGGGTTGCGAGAGACCCAGTACTTC.

The chain joins TRBV25-1 to TRBJ2-1, with 12 bases identical to TRBD2. The CDR3 has 13 amino acids. The junction had 3 bases not matched to a gene; V was cut back by 10 bases and J by 5 bases. CDR1 and CDR2 from the germline V gene are MGHDK and SYGVNS. CDR3 loop: CATGLAGHNEQFF. CDR3 sequence (DNA): TGTGCCACCGGACTAGCGGGGCACAATGAGCAGTTCTTC. Full variable domain (missing parts from reference TRBV25-1 and TRBJ2-1): EADIYQTPRYLVIGTGKKITLECSQTMGHDKMYWYQQDPGMELHLIHYSYGVNSTEKGDLSSESTVSRIRTEHFPLTLESARPSHTSQYLCATGLAGHNEQFFGPGTRLTVL.

V and J are TRBV7-9 and TRBJ2-5, with D possibly TRBD2 on 6 matching bases. V was cut by 4 bases and J by 3 bases, with 6 bases left in between. Germline CDR1 is SEHNR and CDR2 is FQNEAQ (reference sequence). There are 12 residues in the CDR3. CDR3 coding DNA: TGTGCCAGCAGCTCGGGGGAAGAGACCCAGTACTTC. It specifies CASSSGEETQYF.

The V and J genes are TRBV7-2 and TRBJ2-4, with 10 nucleotides matching TRBD2. Trimming cost V 3 bases and J 11 bases; bases outside gene matches: 13. Germline loops: CDR1 SGHTA, CDR2 FQGNSA. The CDR3 has 16 residues. The CDR3 region has the DNA TGTGCCAGCAGCTTCACTAGCGGGGCCGCACAAGGGGTTCAGTACTTC. Translation gives CASSFTSGAAQGVQYF.

The chain has TRBV18 and TRBJ1-1; 10 bases match TRBD1. V shed 3 bases, J shed 5 bases, and the junction held 6 bases outside the gene matches. This CDR3 spans 15 amino acids. Germline-derived CDR1 and CDR2 are KGHSH and LQKENI. CDR3 sequence reads: CASSPIRDRGTEAFF. CDR3 sequence (DNA): TGTGCCAGCTCACCCATCCGGGACAGGGGAACTGAAGCTTTCTTT. Using reference TRBV18 and TRBJ1-1 for the parts outside the CDR3, the full variable domain is NAGVMQNPRHLVRRRGQEARLRCSPMKGHSHVYWYRQLPEEGLKFMVYLQKENIIDESGMPKERFSAEFPKEGPSILRIQQVVRGDSAAYFCASSPIRDRGTEAFFGQGTRLTVV.

The V gene is TRBV19, the J gene TRBJ1-5; the D is unclear. Trimming cost V 9 bases and J 2 bases, with 23 bases left between them. The germline V gene encodes CDR1 LNHDA and CDR2 SQIVND (reference sequence). The CDR3 is 17 residues long. The CDR3 nucleotides are TGTGCCAGGGAGACCATCGACTGGAGGCGCCGCAATCAGCCCCAGCATTTT. This encodes CARETIDWRRRNQPQHF.

The rearrangement uses TRBV25-1 and TRBJ2-5; 10 bases are shared with TRBD2. The J call may be wrong; the DNA end is better matched by TRBJ2-7. The germline V gene has CDR1 MGHDK and CDR2 SYGVNS. This CDR3 is 16 amino acids long. The CDR3 region has the DNA TGTGCCAGCACCTCAGGAGCTAGCGGGAGTTCCTACGAGCAGTACTTC. It translates to CASTSGASGSSYEQYF.

The rearrangement joins TRBV10-1 to TRBJ2-7; 8 bases are a match to TRBD2. The germline V gene encodes CDR1 WNHNN and CDR2 SYGVQD (reference sequence). This CDR3 contains 14 residues. The trim removed 8 bases at V and 6 bases at J, leaving 12 bases unmatched. CDR3 sequence (DNA): TGCGCCAGCCGGAGTGGCGGGAGGAGGTCCGAGCAGTACTTC. Translating gives CASRSGGRRSEQYF.

This clone has only a few counts. This chain joins TRBV7-9 and TRBJ1-6; 10 nucleotides align to TRBD1. The CDR3 contains 16 residues. Trimming at V came to 5 bases and at J to 9 bases, leaving 10 bases not matched to a gene. Germline CDR1 reads SEHNR; CDR2 reads FQNEAQ (reference sequence). DNA for the CDR3: TGTGCCAGCAGCCTAGGTCTGGGACAGGGGTCTTCACCCCTCCACTTT. Protein sequence: CASSLGLGQGSSPLHF.

This chain links TRBV6-6 with TRBJ1-3, with D perhaps TRBD1 (5 bases). The V and J ends lost 4 bases and 0 bases respectively, with 10 bases between them. Germline V gene lookup returns CDR1 MNHNY and CDR2 SVGAGI (reference sequence). CDR3 size: 15 residues. CDR3 in amino acids: CASSFQGNSGNTIYF. The CDR3 nucleotides are TGTGCCAGCAGTTTCCAGGGAAACTCTGGAAACACCATATATTTT.

This clone showed up just once. V is TRBV5-1 and J is TRBJ1-2, with D maybe TRBD1 (5 bases). V was clipped by 3 bases and J by 1 base, with 7 bases between them. Per germline, CDR1 SGHRS and CDR2 YFSETQ. The CDR3 runs 13 residues. In nucleotides, the CDR3 is TGCGCCAGCAGCTCCCAGGGTAACTATGGCTACACCTTC. Its translation: CASSSQGNYGYTF.

This chain joins TRBV27 and TRBJ2-7; D is perhaps TRBD1 (5 bases). This CDR3 is built from 13 residues. Trimming took off 4 bases at V and 3 bases at J, with 10 bases between the two ends. Per the germline V gene, CDR1 is MNHEY and CDR2 is SMNVEV (reference sequence). CDR3 DNA: TGTGCCAGCAGTTACTTAGGGGACTACGAGCAGTACTTC. Its translation: CASSYLGDYEQYF.

The rearrangement joins TRBV7-9 to TRBJ2-4; unclear D gene. CDR1 is SEHNR and CDR2 is FQNEAQ in the germline V gene (reference sequence). The V end lost 5 bases, the J end lost 5 bases, and 16 bases lay between the germline ends. The CDR3 runs 15 residues. The CDR3 is CASSPRFAKENIQYF. The CDR3 nucleotides read TGTGCCAGCAGCCCGCGTTTCGCCAAAGAAAACATTCAGTACTTC.

The chain has TRBV21-1 and TRBJ2-5; TRBD2 is taken as the D call from the table, unchecked against the DNA. TRBV21-1 counts as a pseudogene. CDR3 length: 14 amino acids. The CDR3 loop reads CASSKVRVGETQYF. CDR3 coding DNA: TGTGCCAGCAGCAAGGTCCGGGTTGGAGAGACCCAGTACTTC.

V gene TRBV1 combines with J gene TRBJ2-2; the table gives TRBD2 as D, unverified against the DNA. TRBV1 is a pseudogene locus. CDR3 length: 15 residues. The CDR3 protein is CTSSQRGSNTGELFF. The CDR3, as DNA: TGCACCAGCAGCCAACGGGGGAGCAACACCGGGGAGCTGTTTTTT.

The V and J genes are TRBV9 and TRBJ2-3; tentatively, D is TRBD2 (6 bases). Germline V lookup: CDR1 SGDLS, CDR2 YYNGEE. V lost 0 bases and J 3 bases, leaving 14 bases between the germline ends. The CDR3 covers 16 residues. This CDR3 is CASSVVQGGVTDTQYF. The DNA of the CDR3 is TGTGCCAGCAGCGTAGTTCAGGGCGGGGTGACAGATACGCAGTATTTT.

This sequence joins TRBV9 and TRBJ2-3; D unclear. V was shortened by 0 bases and J by 2 bases, with 13 bases between the two germline ends. This CDR3 comprises 16 residues. CDR1 SGDLS and CDR2 YYNGEE come from the germline V gene. CDR3 DNA: TGTGCCAGCAGCGTAGTATCGGCGGTCCTCACAGATACGCAGTATTTT. Protein: CASSVVSAVLTDTQYF.